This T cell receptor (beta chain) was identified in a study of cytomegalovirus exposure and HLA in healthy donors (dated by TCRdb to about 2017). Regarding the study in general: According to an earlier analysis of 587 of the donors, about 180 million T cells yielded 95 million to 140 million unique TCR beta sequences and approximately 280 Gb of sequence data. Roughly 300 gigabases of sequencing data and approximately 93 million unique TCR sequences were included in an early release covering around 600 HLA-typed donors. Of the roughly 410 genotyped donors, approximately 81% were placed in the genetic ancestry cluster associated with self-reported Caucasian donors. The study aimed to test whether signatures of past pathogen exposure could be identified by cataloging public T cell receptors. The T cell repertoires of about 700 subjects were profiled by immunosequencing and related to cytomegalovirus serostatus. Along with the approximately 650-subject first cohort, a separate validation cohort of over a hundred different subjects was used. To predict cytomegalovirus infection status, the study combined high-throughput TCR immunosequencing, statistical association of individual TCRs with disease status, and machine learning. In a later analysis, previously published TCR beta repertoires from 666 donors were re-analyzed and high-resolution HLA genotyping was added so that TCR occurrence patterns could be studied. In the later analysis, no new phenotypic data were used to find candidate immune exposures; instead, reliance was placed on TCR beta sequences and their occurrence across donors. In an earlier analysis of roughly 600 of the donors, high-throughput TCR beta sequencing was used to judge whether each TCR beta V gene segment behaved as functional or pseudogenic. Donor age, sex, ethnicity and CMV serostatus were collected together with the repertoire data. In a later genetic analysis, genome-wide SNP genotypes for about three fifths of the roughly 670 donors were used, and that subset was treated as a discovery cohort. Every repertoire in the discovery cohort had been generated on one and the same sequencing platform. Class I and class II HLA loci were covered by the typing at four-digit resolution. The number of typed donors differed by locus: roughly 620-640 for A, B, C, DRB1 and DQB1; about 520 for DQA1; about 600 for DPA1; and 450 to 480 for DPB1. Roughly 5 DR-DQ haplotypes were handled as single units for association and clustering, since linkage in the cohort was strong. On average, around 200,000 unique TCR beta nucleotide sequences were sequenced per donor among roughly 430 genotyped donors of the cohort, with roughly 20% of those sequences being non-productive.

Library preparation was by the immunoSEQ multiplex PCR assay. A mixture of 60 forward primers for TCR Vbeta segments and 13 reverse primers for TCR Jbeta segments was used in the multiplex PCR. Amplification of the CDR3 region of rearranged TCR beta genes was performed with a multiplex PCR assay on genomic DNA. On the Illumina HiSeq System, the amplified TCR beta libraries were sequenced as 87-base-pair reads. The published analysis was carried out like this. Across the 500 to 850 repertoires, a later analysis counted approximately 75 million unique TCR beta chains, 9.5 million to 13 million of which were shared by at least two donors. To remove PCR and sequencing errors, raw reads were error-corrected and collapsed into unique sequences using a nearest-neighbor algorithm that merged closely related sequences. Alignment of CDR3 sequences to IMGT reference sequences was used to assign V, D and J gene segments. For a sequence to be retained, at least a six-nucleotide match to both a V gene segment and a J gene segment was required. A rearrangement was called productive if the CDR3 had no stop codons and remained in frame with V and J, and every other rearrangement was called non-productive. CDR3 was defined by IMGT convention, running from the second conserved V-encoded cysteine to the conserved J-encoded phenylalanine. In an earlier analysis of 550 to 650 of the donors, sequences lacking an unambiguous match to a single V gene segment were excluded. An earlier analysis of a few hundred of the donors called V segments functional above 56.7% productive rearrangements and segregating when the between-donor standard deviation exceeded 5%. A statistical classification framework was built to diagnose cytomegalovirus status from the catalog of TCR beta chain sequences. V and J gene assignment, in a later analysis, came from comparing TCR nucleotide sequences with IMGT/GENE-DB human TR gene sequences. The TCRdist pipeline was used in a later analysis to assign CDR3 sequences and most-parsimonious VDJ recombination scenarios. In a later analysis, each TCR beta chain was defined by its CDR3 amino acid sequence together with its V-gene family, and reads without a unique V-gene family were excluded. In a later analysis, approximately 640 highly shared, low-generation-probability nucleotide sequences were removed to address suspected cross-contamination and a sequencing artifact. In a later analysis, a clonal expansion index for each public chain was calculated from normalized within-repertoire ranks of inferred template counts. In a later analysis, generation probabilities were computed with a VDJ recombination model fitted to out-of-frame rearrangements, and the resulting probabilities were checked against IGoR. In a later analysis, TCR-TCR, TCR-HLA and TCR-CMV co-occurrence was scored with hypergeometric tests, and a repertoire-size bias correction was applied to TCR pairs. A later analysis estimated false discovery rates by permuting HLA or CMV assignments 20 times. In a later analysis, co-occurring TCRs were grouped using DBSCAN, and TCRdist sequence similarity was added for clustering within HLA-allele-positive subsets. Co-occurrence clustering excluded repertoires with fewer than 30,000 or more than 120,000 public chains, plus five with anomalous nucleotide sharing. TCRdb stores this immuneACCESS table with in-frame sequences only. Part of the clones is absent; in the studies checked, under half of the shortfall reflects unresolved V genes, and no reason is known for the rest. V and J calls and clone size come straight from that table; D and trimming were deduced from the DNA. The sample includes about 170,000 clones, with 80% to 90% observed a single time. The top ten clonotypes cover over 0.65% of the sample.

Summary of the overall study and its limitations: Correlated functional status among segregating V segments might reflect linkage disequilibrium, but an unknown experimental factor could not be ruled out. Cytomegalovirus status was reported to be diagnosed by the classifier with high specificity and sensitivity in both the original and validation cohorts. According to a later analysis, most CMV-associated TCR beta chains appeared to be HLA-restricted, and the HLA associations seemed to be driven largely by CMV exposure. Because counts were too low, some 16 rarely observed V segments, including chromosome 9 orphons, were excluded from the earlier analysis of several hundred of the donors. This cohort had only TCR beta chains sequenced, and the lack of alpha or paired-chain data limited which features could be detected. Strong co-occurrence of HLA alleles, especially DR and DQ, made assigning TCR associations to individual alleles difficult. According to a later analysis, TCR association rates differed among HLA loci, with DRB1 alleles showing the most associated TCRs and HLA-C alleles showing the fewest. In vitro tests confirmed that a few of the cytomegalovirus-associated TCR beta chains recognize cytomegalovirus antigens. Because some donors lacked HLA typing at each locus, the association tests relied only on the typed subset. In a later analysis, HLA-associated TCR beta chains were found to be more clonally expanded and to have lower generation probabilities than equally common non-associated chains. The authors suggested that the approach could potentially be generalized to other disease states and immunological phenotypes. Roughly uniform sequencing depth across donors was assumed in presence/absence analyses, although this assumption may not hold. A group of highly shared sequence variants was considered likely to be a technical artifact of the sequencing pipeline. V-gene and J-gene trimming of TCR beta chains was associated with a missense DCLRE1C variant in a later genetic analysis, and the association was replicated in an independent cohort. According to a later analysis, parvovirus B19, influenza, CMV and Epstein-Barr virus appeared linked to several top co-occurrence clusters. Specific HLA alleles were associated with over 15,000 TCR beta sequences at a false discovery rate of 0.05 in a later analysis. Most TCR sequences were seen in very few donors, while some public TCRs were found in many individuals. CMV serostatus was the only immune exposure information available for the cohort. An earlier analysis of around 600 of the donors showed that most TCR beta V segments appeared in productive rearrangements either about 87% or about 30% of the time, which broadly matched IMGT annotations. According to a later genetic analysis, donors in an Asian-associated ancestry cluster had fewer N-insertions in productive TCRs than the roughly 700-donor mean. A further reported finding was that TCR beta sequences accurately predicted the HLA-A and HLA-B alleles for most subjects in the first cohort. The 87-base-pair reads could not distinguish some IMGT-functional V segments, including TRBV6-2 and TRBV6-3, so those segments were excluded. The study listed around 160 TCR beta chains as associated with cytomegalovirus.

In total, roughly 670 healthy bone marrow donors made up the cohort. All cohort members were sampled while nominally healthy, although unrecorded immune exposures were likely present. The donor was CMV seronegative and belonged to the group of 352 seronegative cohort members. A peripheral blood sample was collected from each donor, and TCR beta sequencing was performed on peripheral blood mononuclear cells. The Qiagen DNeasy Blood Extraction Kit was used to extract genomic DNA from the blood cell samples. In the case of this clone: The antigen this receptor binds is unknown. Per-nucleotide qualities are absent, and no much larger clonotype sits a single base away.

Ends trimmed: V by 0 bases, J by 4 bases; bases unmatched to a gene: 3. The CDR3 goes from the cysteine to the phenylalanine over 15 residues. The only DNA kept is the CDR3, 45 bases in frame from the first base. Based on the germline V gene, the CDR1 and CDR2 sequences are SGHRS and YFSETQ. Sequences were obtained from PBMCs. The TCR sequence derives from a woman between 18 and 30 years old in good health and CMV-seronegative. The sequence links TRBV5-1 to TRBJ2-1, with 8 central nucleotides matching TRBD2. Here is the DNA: TGCGCCAGCAGCTTGGCTAGCGGGCGGTACAATGAGCAGTTCTTC. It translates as CASSLASGRYNEQFF.